The source of this T cell receptor beta chain is a study of human T cells and chemical hapten exposure. Findings and limits, study-wide: Counts of TCRs above 1 in 1000 frequency stayed unchanged with DPC sensitization.

This clonotype was observed a few times. As yet, its antigen is unknown. Original processing notes: 96,000 or so TCRs per sample was the median, with a range of about 20,000 to 690,600. TCRdb re-called the RACE reads through MiXCR, storing one row per CDR3 protein. TCRdb, not the authors, supplied the V and J calls. The table shows some 120,000 distinct CDR3 sequences, with 9% to 10% occurring only once. Time point reported: healthy volunteer bleed at 2 weeks. Sequencing started from total RNA isolated from unfractionated whole blood. With 10 bases removed from V and 4 bases from J, the gap between germline ends came to 10 bases. The CDR3 runs 11 residues. Germline CDR1 ENHRY, CDR2 SYGVKD.

The sequenced material came from whole blood. The rearrangement uses TRBV10-3 and TRBJ1-2; D call uncertain. The origin of this receptor is a male donor in good health. Some clones in this sample may be carry-over from other donors' samples. The CDR3 coding sequence is TGTGCCACACTAAGCCGCTATGGCTACACCTTC. Amino acid sequence: CATLSRYGYTF.